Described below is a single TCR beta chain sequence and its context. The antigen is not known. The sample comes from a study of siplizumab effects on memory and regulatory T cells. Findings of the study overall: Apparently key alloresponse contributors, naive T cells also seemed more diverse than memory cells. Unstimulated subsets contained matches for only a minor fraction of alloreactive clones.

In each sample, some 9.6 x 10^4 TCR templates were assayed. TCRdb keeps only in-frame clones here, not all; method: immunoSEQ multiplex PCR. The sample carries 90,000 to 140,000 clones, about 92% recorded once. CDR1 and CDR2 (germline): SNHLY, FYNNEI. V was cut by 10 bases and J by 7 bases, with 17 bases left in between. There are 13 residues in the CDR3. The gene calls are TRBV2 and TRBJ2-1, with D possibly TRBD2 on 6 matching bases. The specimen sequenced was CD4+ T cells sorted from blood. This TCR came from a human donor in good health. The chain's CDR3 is CATAVRGFNEQFF. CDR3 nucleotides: TGTGCCACCGCCGTGCGGGGCTTTAATGAGCAGTTCTTC.